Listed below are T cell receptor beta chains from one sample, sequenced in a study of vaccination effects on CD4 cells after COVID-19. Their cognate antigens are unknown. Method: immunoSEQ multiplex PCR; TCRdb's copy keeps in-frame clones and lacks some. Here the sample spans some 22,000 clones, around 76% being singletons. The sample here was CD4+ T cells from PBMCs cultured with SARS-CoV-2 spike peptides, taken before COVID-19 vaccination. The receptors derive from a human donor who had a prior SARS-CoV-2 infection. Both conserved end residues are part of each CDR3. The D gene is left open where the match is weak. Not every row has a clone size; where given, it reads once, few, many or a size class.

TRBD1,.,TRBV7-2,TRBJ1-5,CASSSVGQDNQPQHF,TGTGCCAGCAGCTCAGTCGGACAGGACAATCAGCCCCAGCATTTT
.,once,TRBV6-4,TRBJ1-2,CASSPRGGPYGYTF,TGTGCCAGCAGTCCCCGTGGGGGACCCTATGGCTACACCTTC
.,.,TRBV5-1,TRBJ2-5,CASSLVQGGGETQYF,TGCGCCAGCAGCTTGGTTCAGGGTGGAGGGGAGACCCAGTACTTC
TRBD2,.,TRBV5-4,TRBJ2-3,CASSPSLAGGSTDTQYF,TGTGCCAGCAGCCCTAGTTTAGCGGGGGGAAGTACAGATACGCAGTATTTT
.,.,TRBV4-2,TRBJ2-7,CASRWAGSHYEQYF,TGTGCCAGCCGATGGGCGGGTTCCCACTACGAGCAGTACTTC
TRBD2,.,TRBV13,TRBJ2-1,CASSGTGGQGEQFF,TGTGCCAGCAGCGGGACGGGAGGGCAAGGTGAGCAGTTCTTC
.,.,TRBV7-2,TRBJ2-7,CASSLGPYYEQYF,TGTGCCAGCAGCTTAGGGCCTTACTACGAGCAGTACTTC
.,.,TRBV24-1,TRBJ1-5,CATSDYRESNQPQHF,TGTGCCACCAGTGATTACCGGGAGTCCAATCAGCCCCAGCATTTT
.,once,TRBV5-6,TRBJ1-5,CASSPALGGVGQPQHF,TGTGCCAGCAGCCCCGCCCTGGGAGGGGTCGGTCAGCCCCAGCATTTT
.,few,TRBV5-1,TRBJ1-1,CASSSGVNTEAFF,TGCGCCAGCAGCTCGGGGGTGAACACTGAAGCTTTCTTT
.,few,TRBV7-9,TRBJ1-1,CASSFRSDTEAFF,TGTGCCAGCAGCTTTAGGTCCGACACTGAAGCTTTCTTT
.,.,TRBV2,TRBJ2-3,CASSGRPREENTDTQYF,TGTGCCAGCAGTGGAAGGCCTCGTGAGGAGAACACAGATACGCAGTATTTT
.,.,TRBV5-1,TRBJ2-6,CASSQLGTGANVLTF,TGCGCCAGCAGCCAGCTGGGGACTGGGGCCAACGTCCTGACTTTC
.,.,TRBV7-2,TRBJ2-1,CASSPYNEQFF,TGTGCCAGCAGCCCCTACAATGAGCAGTTCTTC
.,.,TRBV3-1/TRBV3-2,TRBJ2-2,CASSPPGFSGWDTGELFF,TGTGCCAGCAGCCCTCCGGGCTTCAGTGGGTGGGACACCGGGGAGCTGTTTTTT
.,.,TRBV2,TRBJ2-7,CASSFDTFYEQYF,TGTGCCAGCAGTTTCGACACTTTCTACGAGCAGTACTTC
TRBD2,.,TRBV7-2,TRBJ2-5,CASSLPGLAGGETQYF,TGTGCCAGCAGCCTACCCGGACTAGCGGGGGGAGAGACCCAGTACTTC
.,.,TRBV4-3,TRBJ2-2,CASSQEWGEETGELFF,TGCGCCAGCAGCCAAGAATGGGGGGAGGAGACCGGGGAGCTGTTTTTT
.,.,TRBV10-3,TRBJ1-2,CAISDRGNYGYTF,TGTGCCATCAGTGATAGAGGGAACTATGGCTACACCTTC
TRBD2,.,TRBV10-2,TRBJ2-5,CASSGMGGGAQETQYF,TGCGCCAGCAGTGGGATGGGCGGGGGGGCCCAGGAGACCCAGTACTTC
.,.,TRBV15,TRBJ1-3,CATSRGDVGNTIYF,TGTGCCACCAGCAGAGGTGACGTTGGAAACACCATATATTTT
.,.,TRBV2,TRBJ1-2,CASSELLNYGYTF,TGTGCCAGCAGTGAACTTCTTAACTATGGCTACACCTTC
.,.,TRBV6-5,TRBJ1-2,CASSIGSGRNYGYTF,TGTGCCAGCAGTATCGGGTCAGGGCGCAACTATGGCTACACCTTC
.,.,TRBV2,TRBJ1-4,CASTRTPREKLFF,TGTGCCAGCACTAGGACCCCGAGGGAAAAACTGTTTTTT
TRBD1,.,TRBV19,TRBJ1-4,CASSIQGAGEKLFF,TGTGCCAGTAGTATTCAGGGGGCGGGTGAAAAACTGTTTTTT
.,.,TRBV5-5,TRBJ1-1,CASSSWGSNTEAFF,TGTGCCAGCAGCTCGTGGGGTTCGAACACTGAAGCTTTCTTT
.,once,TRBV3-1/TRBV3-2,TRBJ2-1,CASSQVVGYNEQFF,TGTGCCAGCAGCCAAGTTGTGGGTTACAATGAGCAGTTCTTC
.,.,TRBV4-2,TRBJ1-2,CASSLAGVNYGYTF,TGTGCCAGCAGTTTGGCAGGCGTTAACTATGGCTACACCTTC
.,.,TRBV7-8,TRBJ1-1,CASSPFPMKDGNTEAFF,TGTGCCAGCAGCCCATTCCCGATGAAGGACGGGAACACTGAAGCTTTCTTT
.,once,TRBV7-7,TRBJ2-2,CASSAPQDANTGELFF,TGTGCTAGCAGCGCGCCTCAGGACGCGAACACCGGGGAGCTGTTTTTT
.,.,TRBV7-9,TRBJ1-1,CASSLYGGTEAFF,TGTGCCAGCAGCTTATATGGGGGCACTGAAGCTTTCTTT